The sequence of this TCR beta chain was determined in a study of T cells after yellow fever vaccination. In its sample, this clonotype was seen a few times. As yet, its antigen is unknown. Broader study findings: Of the clonotypes, a small share occurred in both CD4 and CD8 compartments.

One entry per CDR3 protein results from TCRdb running MiXCR on the 5' RACE reads. This sample carries 250,000 to 400,000 distinct CDR3 sequences, roughly 4.3% of them seen once, and the ten largest clones take 20% to 25%. Germline CDR1 SGHTA, CDR2 FQGNSA. The CDR3 runs 15 residues. Trimming removed 5 bases at V and 0 bases at J, with 11 bases between. The V gene is TRBV7-2, the J gene TRBJ1-5; D is uncertain. The clonotype was recovered from a man aged 18 to 29 who received the YFV17D yellow fever vaccine. Sequenced here: PBMCs, sampled 5 days after the yellow fever booster vaccination. CDR3 coding DNA: TGTGCCAGCAGCCGTTGGGATGGTAGCAATCAGCCCCAGCATTTT. Its translation is CASSRWDGSNQPQHF.